This T cell receptor (beta chain) is drawn from a study of CD4 T cells in relation to SARS-CoV-2 and coronaviruses (TCRdb year 2021). Turning to the overall study: Patient-derived lymphoblastoid cell lines were used to map the HLA restriction of shared crossreactive spike epitopes. At the level of individual TCR clonotypes, the study evaluated whether memory CD4+ T cells crossreact between the spike proteins of SARS-CoV-2 and those of common cold coronaviruses. The Adaptive Biotechnologies TCR-sequencing kit was used to sequence samples from a few pre-COVID donors and the naive versus memory experiments, whereas other data were Illumina-based. For other donors in the study, expansion assays were sequenced with a different, Illumina-based TCR-beta assay.

This clone was seen more than once but under ten times. Its specific antigen is unknown. No much larger clone is present one base from it, and per-base qualities are unavailable. General findings and caveats noted by the study authors: Since the crossreactivity analysis centred on spike protein, crossreactivity against other viral proteins was not assessed. Because no donor provided both pre-pandemic and post-infection samples, tracing the source of pre-existing responses was limited. Compared with monoreactive clones, crossreactive clones had significantly weaker SARS-CoV-2-driven expansion, a result consistent with antigenic imprinting. Naive versus memory sequencing indicated that memory recall responses, rather than primary responses primed during culture, are detected by the assay. Small numbers of patients and of tested TCRs were a limitation of the study. Memory CD4+ clonotypes crossrecognizing SARS-CoV-2 and at least one common cold coronavirus spike were found in 55% to 70% of donors.

DNA from uncultured naive and memory CD4+ T cells underwent immunoSEQ TCR-beta sequencing at deep resolution. Under the source paper's analysis protocol: During preprocessing, nonproductive sequences were discarded, as were any CDR3s that did not begin with C, did not end with F or W, or were shorter than 7 amino acids. Cultured and uncultured naive and memory CD4+ repertoires were searched for previously identified spike- and CEF-reactive CDR3s. CDR3 homology was measured as pairwise Levenshtein distance, computed with the stringdist R package after trimming three terminal residues from each end. TCRdb's version of the immuneACCESS table is confined to in-frame rearrangements and falls short of the full clone set. An unresolved V gene accounts for under half of the shortfall where checked; the remainder is of unknown origin. For V, J and clone size, that table is used; D and trimming come from the DNA. The sample table shows about 68,000 clones, and 90% to 95% are seen once. Of the sample, around 0.21% is held by the ten largest clones.

The CDR3 runs 15 amino acids, cysteine and phenylalanine included. The DNA shown is the 45-base CDR3, in frame from base 1. V is cut back by 3 bases and J by 4 bases, with 3 bases in the junction unmatched. Via the germline V gene, CDR1 is KGHDR and CDR2 SFDVKD. CD4+ T cells from unexposed donors were collected before the COVID-19 pandemic (2011-2018). Naive and memory CD4+ T cells were separated from cryopreserved PBMCs by CD4 enrichment followed by EasySep naive CD4+ T cell enrichment. Leukapheresis product for the unexposed donors was purchased commercially. Ficoll-Paque PLUS gradient centrifugation was used to isolate PBMCs from either whole blood or leukapheresis product. PBMCs were either used fresh in the expansion assay or cryopreserved at -140 degrees C. The QIAamp Micro DNA Kit was used to extract genomic DNA from the CD4+ T cells.

The clonotype originates from a human donor in good health. The chain links TRBV24-1 with TRBJ1-1; 11 bases in the junction line up with TRBD1. Material for sequencing was naive CD4+ T cells from PBMCs. In the paper's terms, the cell subset or site label means: naive CD4+ T cells isolated by negative enrichment. The CDR3 protein sequence reads: CATSDPGTGGTEAFF. The sequenced DNA is TGTGCCACCAGTGATCCGGGGACAGGGGGCACTGAAGCTTTCTTT.